This TCR beta chain comes out of a study of radiotherapy plus CTLA-4 blockade in lung cancer. Study observations and caveats: After radiotherapy and ipilimumab, tumor-derived clones expanded in peripheral blood.

This CDR3 comprises 15 residues. V shed 0 bases and J 3 bases; nucleotides not matched to a gene: 6. Germline CDR1 is SGDLS and CDR2 is YYNGEE. Assay used: immunoSEQ multiplex PCR; TCRdb lists only in-frame clones, some missing. The table has 40,000 to 50,000 clones, roughly four fifths seen once. Details on this clone: What it binds is unknown.

The sequence was collected from a human donor with non-small cell lung cancer who had stable disease on radiotherapy plus ipilimumab. This chain connects TRBV9 to TRBJ2-7; 7 bases are a match to TRBD2. The sample was peripheral blood, taken from a patient treated with radiotherapy plus ipilimumab. The CDR3 DNA is TGTGCCAGCAGCGTAGCAGCGGGAAACCTCTACGAGCAGTACTTC. Translation: CASSVAAGNLYEQYF.